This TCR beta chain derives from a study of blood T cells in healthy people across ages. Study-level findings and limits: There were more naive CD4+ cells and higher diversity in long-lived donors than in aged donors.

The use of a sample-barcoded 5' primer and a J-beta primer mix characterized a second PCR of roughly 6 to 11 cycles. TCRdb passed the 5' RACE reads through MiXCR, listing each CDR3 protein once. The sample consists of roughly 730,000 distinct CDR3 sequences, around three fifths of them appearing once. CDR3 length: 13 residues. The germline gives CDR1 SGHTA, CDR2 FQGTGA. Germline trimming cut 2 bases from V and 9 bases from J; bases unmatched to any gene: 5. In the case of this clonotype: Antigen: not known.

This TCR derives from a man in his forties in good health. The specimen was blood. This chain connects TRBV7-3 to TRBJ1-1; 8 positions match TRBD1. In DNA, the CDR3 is TGTGCCAGCAGCTTACAGGGGGCGCGACAAGCTTTCTTT. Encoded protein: CASSLQGARQAFF.